This entry concerns a single T cell receptor (beta chain). Its antigen is unknown. The data originate from a study of cytomegalovirus exposure and HLA in healthy donors. Overall study: Around 80 million unique TCR sequences came from HLA-typed donors in an early release. The study's findings and limits: A few chains tied to CMV proved CMV antigen-specific in vitro. DRB1 showed the most TCR associations and HLA-C the fewest in a later analysis, as rates varied by HLA locus.

The PCR employed 60 Vbeta primers together with 13 Jbeta primers. Sequenced by immunoSEQ multiplex PCR; TCRdb stores in-frame clones only, minus some. Among over 100,000 clones listed, approximately 60% were seen once. This CDR3 has 15 amino acids. Germline V gene data show CDR1 as MNHEY and CDR2 as SMNVEV (reference sequence). V lost 3 bases and J lost 4, with 13 bases in between. The receptor's source is a middle-aged woman in good health and CMV-seronegative. The sequenced sample consisted of PBMCs. The chain uses TRBV27 and TRBJ1-3; maybe TRBD1 (5 bases). CDR3 protein: CASSFGQGMGNTIYF. The CDR3 coding sequence is TGTGCCAGCAGTTTCGGTCAGGGTATGGGAAACACCATATATTTT.